This T cell receptor (beta chain) is drawn from a study of human versus mouse CDR3 diversity and MHC coevolution. At the level of the study: Reportedly, immunoSEQ detects one in 200,000 T cells with minimized PCR bias. Findings and caveats of the study: iCHAO1 estimated the human TCR beta repertoire at about 1.6 million clonotypes.

Details on this clone: Its antigen remains unidentified.

The trim removed 3 bases at V and 4 bases at J, leaving 9 bases unmatched. The CDR3 runs to 16 residues. Per germline, CDR1 LGHNA and CDR2 YNFKEQ. Sequencing used immunoSEQ multiplex PCR; TCRdb keeps in-frame clones, though not all of them. The table includes tens of thousands of clones, around 93% detected once. The rearrangement joins TRBV4-2 to TRBJ2-7, with 10 bases matching TRBD2. The clonotype originates from a person aged 30-70 years in good health. Sequenced sample: naive CD4+ T cells from blood. Subset: CD45RO-negative CD62L-positive naive CD4 T cells. The CDR3 is CASSHTSGIGGYEQYF. In DNA, the CDR3 is TGTGCCAGCAGCCACACTAGCGGGATTGGAGGATACGAGCAGTACTTC.